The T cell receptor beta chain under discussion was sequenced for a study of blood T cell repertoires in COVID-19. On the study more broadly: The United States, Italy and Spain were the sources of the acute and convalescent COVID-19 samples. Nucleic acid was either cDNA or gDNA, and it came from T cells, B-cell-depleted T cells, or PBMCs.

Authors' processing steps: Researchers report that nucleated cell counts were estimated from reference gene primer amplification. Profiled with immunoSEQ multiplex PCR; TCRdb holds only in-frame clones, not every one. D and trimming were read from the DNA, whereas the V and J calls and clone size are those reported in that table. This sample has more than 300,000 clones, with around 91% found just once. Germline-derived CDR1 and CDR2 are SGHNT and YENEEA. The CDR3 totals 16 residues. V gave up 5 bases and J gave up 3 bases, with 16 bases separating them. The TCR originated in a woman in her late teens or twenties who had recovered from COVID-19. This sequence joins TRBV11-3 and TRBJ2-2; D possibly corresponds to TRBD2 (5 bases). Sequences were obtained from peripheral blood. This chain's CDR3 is CASSPSPLDHTGELFF. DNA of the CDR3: TGTGCCAGCAGCCCTAGCCCCTTGGACCACACCGGGGAGCTGTTTTTT. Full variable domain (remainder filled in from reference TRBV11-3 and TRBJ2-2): EAGVVQSPRYKIIEKKQPVAFWCNPISGHNTLYWYLQNLGQGPELLIRYENEEAVDDSQLPKDRFSAERLKGVDSTLKIQPAELGDSAVYLCASSPSPLDHTGELFFGEGSRLTVL.